This T cell receptor (beta chain) was captured in a study of CD8 T cells in Susac syndrome. Turning to the study itself: At the time of blood draw, patients with Susac syndrome were therapy-naive, receiving corticosteroids, or receiving intravenous immunoglobulin alone.

Germline V gene sequence: CDR1 LNHNV, CDR2 YYDKDF (reference sequence). This CDR3 is 13 amino acids long. Trimming took 0 bases from V and 15 from J, leaving 15 bases between them. Regarding the study as a whole: The total CD8+ repertoires yielded sixteen Susac-specific public clones and the CD8+ TEMRA repertoires yielded a few.

Patients with Susac syndrome met the recently defined diagnostic criteria for definite or probable disease. Random-hexamer reverse transcription was applied to about 0.5 to 1 ug RNA. TCRdb reanalysed the immunoSEQ multiplex PCR reads using MiXCR and keeps one entry per CDR3 protein. The sample contains over 70,000 distinct CDR3 sequences, about 96% of which appear only once. A remark on this clonotype: Antigen specificity is unknown.

This TCR derives from a human donor with Susac syndrome. The sequenced material came from CD8+ T cells from PBMCs. This chain joins TRBV15 and TRBJ2-1; TRBD2 might be the D (5 bases). The CDR3 region has the DNA TGTGCCACCAGCAGAGATTGGGAGACTGTGAGGTTCTTC. Translation: CATSRDWETVRFF.